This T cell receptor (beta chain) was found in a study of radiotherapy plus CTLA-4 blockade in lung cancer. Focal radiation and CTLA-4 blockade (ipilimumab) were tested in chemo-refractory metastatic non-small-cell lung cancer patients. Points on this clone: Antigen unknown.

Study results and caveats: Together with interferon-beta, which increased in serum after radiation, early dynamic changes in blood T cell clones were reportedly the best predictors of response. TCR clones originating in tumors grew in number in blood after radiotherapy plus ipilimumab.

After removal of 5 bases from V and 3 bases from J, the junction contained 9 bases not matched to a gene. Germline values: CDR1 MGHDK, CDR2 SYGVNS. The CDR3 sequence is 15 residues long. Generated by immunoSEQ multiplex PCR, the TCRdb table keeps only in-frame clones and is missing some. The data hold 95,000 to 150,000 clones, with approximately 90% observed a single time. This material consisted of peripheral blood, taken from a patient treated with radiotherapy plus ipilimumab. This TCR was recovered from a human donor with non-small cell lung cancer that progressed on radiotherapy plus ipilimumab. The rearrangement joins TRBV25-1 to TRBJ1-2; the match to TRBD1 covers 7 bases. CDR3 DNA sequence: TGTGCCAGCAGTCCACTGGACAGGTCCCACTATGGCTACACCTTC. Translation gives CASSPLDRSHYGYTF.